This TCR beta chain was recorded in a study of shared clonotypes between healthy human individuals. Across the study: Per donor, CD8 memory used one plate, CD8 naive used two, CD4 memory used three and CD4 naive used three. The study, taken as a whole, reports: In contrast to clonotypes shared by all four donors, non-shared clonotypes had lower generation probabilities.

Generated by immunoSEQ multiplex PCR, the TCRdb table keeps only in-frame clones and is missing some. The sample holds about 710,000 clones, roughly two thirds seen once. A note on this clone: The antigen remains unidentified. This sample also contains other DNA sequences that code for the same CDR3.

Germline V gene sequence: CDR1 MNHEY, CDR2 SMNVEV (reference sequence). The CDR3 consists of 15 residues. Unmatched junction bases numbered 6, after V lost 2 bases and J lost 8 bases. This receptor was taken from a woman in her 30s in good health. Sequences were obtained from memory CD4+ T cells sorted from blood. Subset meaning: CD45RA-negative fraction. This chain joins TRBV27 and TRBJ1-4; 9 bases line up with TRBD1. The CDR3 loop is CASSLLGQGGEKLFF. As DNA, the CDR3 is TGTGCCAGCAGTTTACTGGGACAGGGTGGGGAAAAACTGTTTTTT.